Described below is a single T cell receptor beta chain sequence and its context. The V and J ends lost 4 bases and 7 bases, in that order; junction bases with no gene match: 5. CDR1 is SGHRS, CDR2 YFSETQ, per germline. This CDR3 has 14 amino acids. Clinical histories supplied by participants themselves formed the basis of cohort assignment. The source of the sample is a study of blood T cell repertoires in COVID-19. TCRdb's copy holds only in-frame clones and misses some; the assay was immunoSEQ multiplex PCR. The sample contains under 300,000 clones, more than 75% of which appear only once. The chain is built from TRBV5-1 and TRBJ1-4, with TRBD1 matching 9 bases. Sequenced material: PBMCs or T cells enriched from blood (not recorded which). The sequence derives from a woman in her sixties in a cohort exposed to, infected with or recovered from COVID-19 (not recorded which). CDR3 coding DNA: TGCGCCAGCAGCAGGACAGGGGAAAGTGAAAAACTGTTTTTT. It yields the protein CASSRTGESEKLFF.